What follows describes a single T cell receptor beta chain. Its specificity is unknown. Per the germline V gene, CDR1 is SGHTA and CDR2 is FQGNSA. This CDR3 spans 15 amino acids. Trimming cost V 5 bases and J 7 bases, with 18 bases left between them. The entry originates in a study of human T cells and chemical hapten exposure. Study overall: Researchers reported sensitizing an approximately 2 cm by approximately 2 cm upper inner arm skin site with 2% DPC. Patients additionally received therapeutic doses of diphenylcyclopropenone on the scalp once a week, and this continued throughout the approximately 23-week study.

As to time point: patch test 2, 6 weeks after DPC sensitization. Treatment indicated: therapeutic diphenylcyclopropenone sensitization with weekly scalp DPC. TCRdb analysed the RACE reads with MiXCR anew, one entry per CDR3 protein. The sample records some 99,000 distinct CDR3 sequences, 9.2% being singletons. Study-level points and caveats: Donors in the study had alopecia, meaning their immune response may differ from healthy people's. In comparison with controls, expanded TCRs gave rise to a significantly larger number of large CDR3 similarity clusters.

The chain links TRBV7-2 to TRBJ2-4; D is possibly TRBD2 (6 bases). The TCR sequence derives from a woman aged 40 to 50 with alopecia areata. Some clones in this sample may be carry-over from other donors' samples. The sequencing here drew on whole blood, taken in connection with sensitization to the hapten diphenylcyclopropenone (DPC). The CDR3 is CASSQLGLGENIQYF. CDR3 nucleotides: TGTGCCAGCAGCCAACTGGGACTGGGGGAGAACATTCAGTACTTC. Variable domain in full (rest from reference TRBV7-2 and TRBJ2-4): GAGVSQSPSNKVTEKGKDVELRCDPISGHTALYWYRQSLGQGLEFLIYFQGNSAPDKSGLPSDRFSAERTGGSVSTLTIQRTQQEDSAVYLCASSQLGLGENIQYFGAGTRLSVL.